The 22 T cell receptor beta chains below come from one sample, sequenced in a study of CD8 T cells in ankylosing spondylitis. Using its own MiXCR run on the 5' RACE reads, TCRdb lists one record per CDR3 protein. The profile covers about 540,000 distinct CDR3 sequences, with about an eighth appearing a single time and approximately 6.3% taken by the ten largest. Study-wide results and caveats: Characteristic of ankylosing spondylitis blood, it appeared, was a TCR beta motif comprising several highly homologous variants.

Their antigens remain unidentified. Sequencing input: blood, either unsorted or a sorted T cell fraction (not recorded which). Receptors originate from a male donor with ankylosing spondylitis.

In this sample, this clonotype turned up a few times. The chain links TRBV6-6 to TRBJ1-1, with TRBD1 as a possible D gene (5 bases). V was cut by 7 bases and J by 7 bases, with 16 bases left in between. The germline CDR1 and CDR2 sequences are MNHNY and SVGAGI (reference sequence). This CDR3 has 13 residues. The CDR3 DNA reads TGTGCCAGCACCCACCGGGACGCCCGTGAAGCTTTCTTT. Protein: CASTHRDAREAFF.

This clonotype was seen a few times. CDR3 coding DNA: TGTGCCATCAGCGGCGGGACAGGAAACACCATATATTTT. As protein: CAISGGTGNTIYF. V and J are TRBV10-3 and TRBJ1-3; weak D call: TRBD1 (6 bases). The CDR3 is made up of 13 amino acids. Germline V lookup: CDR1 ENHRY, CDR2 SYGVKD. V was cut by 6 bases and J by 4 bases, with 10 bases left in between.

This clonotype turned up a few times. The chain joins TRBV7-9 to TRBJ2-4; 8 positions match TRBD2. The V gene end was trimmed by 3 bases and the J gene end by 2 bases; junction bases not matched to a gene: 6. The germline V gene encodes CDR1 SEHNR and CDR2 FQNEAQ (reference sequence). The CDR3 length is 16 residues. In DNA, the CDR3 is TGTGCCAGCAGCTTCAGCGGGAGAGGAACCAAAAACATTCAGTACTTC. Amino acid sequence: CASSFSGRGTKNIQYF.

Only a few counts were recorded for this clonotype. The rearrangement uses TRBV4-1 and TRBJ1-1, with unresolved D. Trimming took 4 bases from V and 7 from J, leaving 16 bases between them. The CDR3 totals 14 residues. Germline V gene lookup returns CDR1 MGHRA and CDR2 YSYEKL. The CDR3 bases are TGCGCCAGCAGCCTCGTCGGGCCGTCTAGTGAAGCTTTCTTT. Translating it yields CASSLVGPSSEAFF.

This clonotype was found a few times. The V call is TRBV20-1, the J call TRBJ2-7; 16 bases match TRBD2. The germline gives CDR1 DFQATT, CDR2 SNEGSKA (reference sequence). The CDR3 contains 14 residues. Germline trimming cut 6 bases from V and 4 bases from J; bases unmatched to any gene: 3. CDR3 bases: TGCAGTGCCCTGGGACTAGCGGGAGGGTACGAGCAGTACGTC. Translation: CSALGLAGGYEQYV.

This chain links TRBV29-1 with TRBJ1-2, with a possible D match to TRBD1 (6 bases). The CDR3 sequence is 13 residues long. CDR1 SQVTM and CDR2 ANQGSEA come from the germline V gene. V lost 2 bases to trimming and J lost 2 bases, with 9 bases between them. CDR3 loop: CSVERGGNYGYTF. DNA for the CDR3: TGCAGCGTTGAAAGGGGGGGAAACTATGGCTACACCTTC.

The sample holds a few counts of this clonotype. The chain combines TRBV20-1 with TRBJ2-5, with a tentative D call TRBD1 (5 bases). The CDR3 runs to 14 residues. V gave up 3 bases and J gave up 6 bases, with 17 bases separating them. Germline V gene data show CDR1 as DFQATT and CDR2 as SNEGSKA (reference sequence). CDR3 DNA: TGCAGTGCTAGCCCCCCGCAGGGCACGAAGACCCAGTACTTC. Its translation is CSASPPQGTKTQYF.

The chain recombines TRBV5-1 with TRBJ2-1; D is unresolved. Trimming removed 4 bases from V and 5 bases from J, with 10 bases in between. Looked up from germline, CDR1 is SGHRS and CDR2 is YFSETQ. The CDR3 extends over 13 amino acids. In DNA form, the CDR3 reads TGCGCCAGCAGCACCCGTAGCAACAATGAGCAGTTCTTC. Encoded protein: CASSTRSNNEQFF.

This clonotype appeared a few times. The chain recombines TRBV10-3 with TRBJ1-2; 9 bases fit TRBD1. The CDR3 loop spans 15 amino acids. Unmatched junction bases numbered 10, after V lost 3 bases and J lost 8 bases. Per germline, CDR1 ENHRY and CDR2 SYGVKD. Here the CDR3 DNA reads TGTGCCATCAGTGAAAGTAGGGACAGGGTAAAAGGCTACACCTTC. It is translated as CAISESRDRVKGYTF.

This clonotype has at least ten counts. The chain joins TRBV12-5 to TRBJ2-2; 8 bases fit TRBD1. The J segment lost 5 bases and the V segment lost 1 base, leaving 0 bases of the junction unmatched. Germline V CDR1 and CDR2: LGHNT, FRNRAP. The length of the CDR3 is 14 residues. Written as DNA, the CDR3 is TGTGCTAGTGGTTTGGGACAGGGGACCGGGGAGCTGTTTTTT. Its protein is CASGLGQGTGELFF.

This clonotype was picked up a small number of times. This sequence joins TRBV5-1 and TRBJ1-2; TRBD1 matches at 7 bases. The CDR3 is 14 residues long. CDR1 and CDR2 from the germline V gene are SGHRS and YFSETQ. V shed 0 bases and J 4 bases; nucleotides not matched to a gene: 3. The CDR3 reads CASSLEGQSYGYTF. In DNA, the CDR3 is TGCGCCAGCAGCTTGGAGGGACAGAGCTATGGCTACACCTTC. The whole variable domain, remainder taken from reference TRBV5-1 and TRBJ1-2, is KAGVTQTPRYLIKTRGQQVTLSCSPISGHRSVSWYQQTPGQGLQFLFEYFSETQRNKGNFPGRFSGRQFSNSRSEMNVSTLELGDSALYLCASSLEGQSYGYTFGSGTRLTVV.

This chain connects TRBV20-1 to TRBJ2-3, with D perhaps assigned TRBD1 or TRBD2 (7 bases each). The CDR3 consists of 15 residues. Germline V lookup: CDR1 DFQATT, CDR2 SNEGSKA (reference sequence). V dropped 5 bases and J dropped 4 bases, with 19 bases sitting between them. CDR3 amino acids: CSAPKGAGAPDTQYF. For the CDR3, the DNA is TGCAGTGCTCCTAAGGGGGCGGGAGCTCCAGATACGCAGTATTTT.

The table lists this clonotype with a few counts. CDR3 loop: CASSIGKRTEAFF. For the CDR3, the DNA is TGTGCCAGTAGTATAGGGAAGAGGACTGAAGCTTTCTTT. The J gene is TRBJ1-1, the V gene TRBV19; D call uncertain. Trimming removed 1 base at V and 5 bases at J, with 8 bases between. The CDR3 has 13 amino acids. Per the germline V gene, CDR1 is LNHDA and CDR2 is SQIVND (reference sequence).

The chain is built from TRBV19 and TRBJ2-1; 10 nucleotides agree with TRBD2. This CDR3 spans 15 amino acids. The germline V gene has CDR1 LNHDA and CDR2 SQIVND (reference sequence). V shed 6 bases and J 5 bases; nucleotides not matched to a gene: 7. CDR3 sequence reads: CASRKRLAGDNEQFF. CDR3 nucleotide sequence: TGTGCCAGTAGAAAAAGGCTAGCGGGGGACAATGAGCAGTTCTTC.

Ten or more counts support this clonotype. The V call is TRBV29-1, the J call TRBJ1-1, with D perhaps matching TRBD1 (5 bases). Between the trimmed V and J ends, which lost 7 bases and 2 bases, there was a span of 11 bases. This CDR3 region has 12 residues. Per germline, CDR1 SQVTM and CDR2 ANQGSEA. This chain's CDR3 is CSGIRGNTEAFF. The CDR3 bases are TGCAGCGGAATAAGGGGCAACACTGAAGCTTTCTTT.

This clonotype was observed a few times. The chain employs TRBV5-1 and TRBJ1-1; 9 bases map to TRBD1. The CDR3 is made up of 16 amino acids. Per germline, CDR1 SGHRS and CDR2 YFSETQ. The V gene end was trimmed by 0 bases and the J gene end by 4 bases; junction bases not matched to a gene: 7. The CDR3 protein is CASSLAGTGPGTEAFF. The CDR3 bases are TGCGCCAGCAGCTTGGCCGGGACAGGGCCGGGCACTGAAGCTTTCTTT. The variable domain in full, completed from reference TRBV5-1 and TRBJ1-1, reads KAGVTQTPRYLIKTRGQQVTLSCSPISGHRSVSWYQQTPGQGLQFLFEYFSETQRNKGNFPGRFSGRQFSNSRSEMNVSTLELGDSALYLCASSLAGTGPGTEAFFGQGTRLTVV.

This clonotype was counted many times. This chain joins TRBV10-2 and TRBJ2-3, with TRBD2 as a possible D gene (6 bases). Germline V CDR1 and CDR2: WSHSY, SAAADI. The CDR3 has 15 amino acids. Trimming took 2 bases from V and 3 from J, leaving 12 bases between them. CDR3 sequence reads: CASSERGIGTDTQYF. CDR3 nucleotide sequence: TGCGCCAGCAGTGAGCGCGGGATAGGAACAGATACGCAGTATTTT.

The chain joins TRBV6-1 to TRBJ2-5; 10 nucleotides line up with TRBD2. Unmatched junction bases numbered 7, after V lost 7 bases and J lost 5 bases. Germline V gene sequence: CDR1 MNHNS, CDR2 SASEGT. CDR3 size: 14 residues. The CDR3 reads CASTLAGNGETQYF. DNA of the CDR3: TGTGCCAGCACACTAGCGGGGAATGGGGAGACCCAGTACTTC.

The chain recombines TRBV5-1 with TRBJ2-1, with D unresolved. The germline V gene encodes CDR1 SGHRS and CDR2 YFSETQ. CDR3 length: 12 residues. The germline V and J ends were trimmed by 5 bases and 5 bases, with 8 bases remaining between them. CDR3 in amino acids: CASRQNNNEQFF. The DNA for the CDR3 is TGCGCCAGCAGGCAGAATAACAATGAGCAGTTCTTC.

V gene TRBV28 combines with J gene TRBJ2-1; the match to TRBD2 covers 9 bases. Germline V gene sequence: CDR1 MDHEN, CDR2 SYDVKM. The J segment lost 10 bases and the V segment lost 4 bases, leaving 14 bases of the junction unmatched. The CDR3 loop spans 16 amino acids. The DNA of the CDR3 is TGTGCCAGCAGTTCCCCCGCGGGAGGGCCCGAGAAAGAGCAGTTCTTC. This codes for CASSSPAGGPEKEQFF.

The chain uses TRBV5-6 and TRBJ2-3; 10 bases fit TRBD2. The CDR3 spans 16 residues. CDR1 and CDR2 from the germline V gene are SGHDT and YYEEEE. The junction had 5 bases not matched to a gene; V was cut back by 0 bases and J by 4 bases. The CDR3 here is CASSLAASGSADTQYF. The CDR3 DNA reads as TGTGCCAGCAGCTTGGCCGCTAGCGGGAGTGCAGATACGCAGTATTTT.

The gene calls are TRBV19 and TRBJ1-5; 8 bases agree with TRBD1. The CDR3 runs 16 residues. Germline-derived CDR1 and CDR2 are LNHDA and SQIVND (reference sequence). V gave up 7 bases and J gave up 0 bases; unmatched junction bases: 8. The CDR3 DNA reads TGTGCCAGTAACCAGGACAGGGATTATAGCAATCAGCCCCAGCATTTT. This translates into CASNQDRDYSNQPQHF.